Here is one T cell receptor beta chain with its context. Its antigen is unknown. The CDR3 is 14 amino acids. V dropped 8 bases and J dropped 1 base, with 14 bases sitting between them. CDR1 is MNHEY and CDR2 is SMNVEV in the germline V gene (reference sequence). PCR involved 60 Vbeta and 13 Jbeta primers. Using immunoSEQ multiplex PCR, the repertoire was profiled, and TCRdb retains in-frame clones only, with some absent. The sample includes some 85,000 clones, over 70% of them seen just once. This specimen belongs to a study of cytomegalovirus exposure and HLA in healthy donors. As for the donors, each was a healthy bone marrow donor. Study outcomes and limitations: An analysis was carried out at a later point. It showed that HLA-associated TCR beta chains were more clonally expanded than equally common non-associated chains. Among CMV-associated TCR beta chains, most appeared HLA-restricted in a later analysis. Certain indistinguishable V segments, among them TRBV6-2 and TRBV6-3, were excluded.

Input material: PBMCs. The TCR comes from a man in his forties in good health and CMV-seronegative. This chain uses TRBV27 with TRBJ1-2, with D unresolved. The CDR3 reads CASGPREGNYGYTF. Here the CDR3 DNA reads TGTGCCAGCGGTCCGAGGGAGGGTAACTATGGCTACACCTTC.